Below, one TCR beta chain is given with its context. V lost 7 bases and J 4 bases, leaving 14 bases between the germline ends. This CDR3 is built from 13 residues. Germline V gene lookup returns CDR1 SGHAT and CDR2 FQDESV (reference sequence). The sample comes from a study of cytomegalovirus exposure and HLA in healthy donors. The study ran its PCR with 60 Vbeta and 13 Jbeta primers. Using immunoSEQ multiplex PCR, the repertoire was profiled, and TCRdb retains in-frame clones only, with some absent. The sample lists 170,000 or so clones, about 78% occurring once. The source is a woman in her 50s in good health and CMV-seropositive. This rearrangement joins TRBV11-1 to TRBJ2-7; D may be TRBD1 (7 bases). The sequenced sample consisted of PBMCs. In DNA form, the CDR3 reads TGTGCCAGCACCGACAGGGACTTATACGAGCAGTACTTC. It encodes CASTDRDLYEQYF.